This TCR beta chain was captured by sequencing in a study of blood T cell repertoires in COVID-19. Study-level background: Samples of COVID-19 (acute and convalescent) were obtained from the United States, Italy and Spain. Sample material is recorded as cDNA or gDNA derived from T cells, B-cell-depleted T cells, or PBMCs.

Per the authors' pipeline: Amplification of reference gene primers provided the estimated nucleated cell counts. Libraries were prepared by immunoSEQ multiplex PCR; TCRdb keeps only in-frame clonotypes and omits some of them. The DNA was the basis for D and trimming; V, J and clone size are from that table. This sample has 200,000 to 300,000 clones; around 85% occur once, and the top ten carry more than 8%. This CDR3 is built from 17 residues. V gave up 4 bases and J gave up 3 bases; unmatched junction bases: 15. The germline V gene has CDR1 SGHRS and CDR2 YFSETQ. The table lists this clone with a count of one.

This receptor was identified in a woman aged 80 or older with acute or convalescent COVID-19. Sequencing was carried out using peripheral blood. V gene TRBV5-1 combines with J gene TRBJ1-1; 7 bases are a match to TRBD1. The CDR3 sequence: CASSPLKQGMTDTEAFF. Here the CDR3 DNA reads TGCGCCAGCAGCCCCCTTAAACAGGGGATGACGGACACTGAAGCTTTCTTT.